Included here is one T cell receptor (beta chain) sequence, with context. Its matching antigen is unknown. Only in-frame clones appear in the TCRdb table, and some are missing; sequencing was by immunoSEQ multiplex PCR. In the table there are over 11,000 clones, about 84% of which are singletons. The sample originates from a study of T cell repertoires in ileal Crohn's disease. About the research overall: Thiopurines (11) or anti-TNF agents (about 19) were given postoperatively to about half. Study outcomes and limitations: Compared with non-smokers, active smokers at surgery showed more clonal expansions. Mucosal expansions were suggested to be mainly CD8 T cells.

Trimming took off 0 bases at V and 0 bases at J, with 10 bases between the two ends. CDR1 is SGDLS and CDR2 is YYNGEE in the germline V gene. The CDR3 sequence is 15 residues long. This clonotype was obtained from an adult with Crohn's disease. The chain joins TRBV9 to TRBJ2-7; maybe TRBD2 (5 bases). Sequencing was done on a sample of ileal tissue. The CDR3 protein is CASSVADTSSYEQYF. CDR3 DNA sequence: TGTGCCAGCAGCGTAGCAGACACTAGCTCCTACGAGCAGTACTTC.